Here is one T cell receptor beta chain with its context. The data were obtained in a study of early stage breast cancer tumors. V was trimmed by 0 bases and J by 5 bases, leaving 3 bases between them. The CDR3 is 11 residues long. Per germline, CDR1 SGHRS and CDR2 YFSETQ. Sequenced by immunoSEQ multiplex PCR; TCRdb stores in-frame clones only, minus some. The table has about 30,000 clones, around 70% seen once. The sequence derives from a person aged 45 to 59 with breast cancer. V is TRBV5-1 and J is TRBJ2-7; D not resolved. Sequencing was performed on blood. CDR3 nucleotide sequence: TGCGCCAGCAGCTTGGCAGACGAGCAGTACTTC. Protein sequence: CASSLADEQYF.